A single sample gave rise to the 13 T cell receptor beta chains below, sequenced in a study of shared clonotypes between healthy human individuals. Only in-frame clones appear in the TCRdb table, and some are missing; sequencing was by immunoSEQ multiplex PCR. In the table there are about a million clones, roughly 72% of which are singletons. The sample consisted of memory CD4+ T cells sorted from blood. Subset here: CD45RA-negative fraction. These receptors originate from a man aged 18 to 30 in good health.

The V gene is TRBV7-9, the J gene TRBJ2-1; perhaps TRBD2 as D (6 bases). V was cut by 5 bases and J by 10 bases, with 21 bases left in between. Germline V gene data show CDR1 as SEHNR and CDR2 as FQNEAQ (reference sequence). The CDR3 runs to 15 residues. CDR3 sequence: CASSPPLAPSAEQFF. The CDR3, as DNA: TGTGCCAGCAGCCCACCTCTAGCGCCCTCGGCGGAGCAGTTCTTC. Complete variable domain (other parts from reference TRBV7-9 and TRBJ2-1): DTGVSQNPRHKITKRGQNVTFRCDPISEHNRLYWYRQTLGQGPEFLTYFQNEAQLEKSRLLSDRFSAERPKGSFSTLEIQRTEQGDSAMYLCASSPPLAPSAEQFFGPGTRLTVL.

V usage is TRBV6-1 and J usage is TRBJ2-1, with TRBD2 identical over 7 bases. The germline V gene encodes CDR1 MNHNS and CDR2 SASEGT. V shed 10 bases and J 10 bases; nucleotides not matched to a gene: 19. CDR3 length equals 15 residues. CDR3 amino acids: CATTVGRERRGEQFF. CDR3 nucleotides: TGTGCCACCACCGTCGGGCGGGAGCGGCGAGGGGAGCAGTTCTTC.

This sequence joins TRBV10-3 and TRBJ1-3; TRBD1 might be the D (6 bases). The CDR3 loop spans 15 amino acids. The V gene lost 1 base and the J gene lost 3 bases, with 10 bases spanning the gap. The germline gives CDR1 ENHRY, CDR2 SYGVKD. CDR3 sequence: CAISELGTNGNTIYF. The CDR3 region has the DNA TGTGCCATCAGTGAGTTGGGGACAAATGGAAACACCATATATTTT.

Of note for this clone: Different DNA sequences within this sample yield the same CDR3. This chain joins TRBV7-9 and TRBJ2-3; TRBD2 aligns across 11 bases. V trimming: 2 bases; J trimming: 3 bases; junction bases outside the gene matches: 1. Germline V gene lookup returns CDR1 SEHNR and CDR2 FQNEAQ (reference sequence). The CDR3 covers 15 residues. CDR3 protein: CASSLTSGSTDTQYF. In DNA, the CDR3 is TGTGCCAGCAGCTTAACTAGCGGGAGTACAGATACGCAGTATTTT.

This clone is a singleton in its sample. This sequence joins TRBV11-2 and TRBJ2-1; the D call may be TRBD1 or TRBD2 (5 bases each). V was trimmed by 0 bases and J by 15 bases, leaving 18 bases between them. Germline V lookup: CDR1 SGHAT, CDR2 FQNNGV. The length of the CDR3 is 14 residues. As DNA, the CDR3 is TGTGCCAGCAGCTTAGATAACTCGGGCAGGGAGTCGTTCTTC. Amino acids: CASSLDNSGRESFF.

The chain carries TRBV5-1 and TRBJ2-7, with 8 bases fitting TRBD1. Trimming cost V 4 bases and J 2 bases; bases outside gene matches: 11. CDR1 and CDR2 (germline): SGHRS, YFSETQ. The CDR3 extends over 16 amino acids. The DNA for the CDR3 is TGCGCCAGCAGCGTTATACCCGGGACAGGAGCCTACGAGCAGTACTTC. Translated: CASSVIPGTGAYEQYF. The full variable domain, its missing parts supplied by reference TRBV5-1 and TRBJ2-7, is KAGVTQTPRYLIKTRGQQVTLSCSPISGHRSVSWYQQTPGQGLQFLFEYFSETQRNKGNFPGRFSGRQFSNSRSEMNVSTLELGDSALYLCASSVIPGTGAYEQYFGPGTRLTVT.

This chain links TRBV5-1 with TRBJ2-3, with D hard to call. Trimming shortened V by 3 bases and J by 2 bases, and 7 bases separated the two germline ends. CDR3 length equals 13 residues. Germline CDR1 SGHRS, CDR2 YFSETQ. CDR3 sequence (DNA): TGCGCCAGCAGCTCGGTCCCCACAGATACGCAGTATTTT. Encoded protein: CASSSVPTDTQYF.

This sequence joins TRBV28 and TRBJ1-2, with D possibly TRBD1 on 5 matching bases. The germline V gene encodes CDR1 MDHEN and CDR2 SYDVKM. With 5 bases removed from V and 4 bases from J, the gap between germline ends came to 23 bases. The CDR3 covers 17 residues. This CDR3 reads CASSQFIGRGSPYGYTF. DNA for the CDR3: TGTGCCAGCAGTCAATTCATCGGGAGGGGTTCACCCTATGGCTACACCTTC.

The rearrangement uses TRBV5-1 and TRBJ2-7; D is tentatively TRBD1 or TRBD2 (5 bases each). The germline gives CDR1 SGHRS, CDR2 YFSETQ. The CDR3 sequence is 14 residues long. The ends were cut back, 4 bases at V and 6 bases at J, with 17 bases in the middle. The CDR3 loop is CASSATGTASEQYF. As DNA, the CDR3 is TGCGCCAGCAGCGCTACCGGGACGGCATCCGAGCAGTACTTC.

The chain employs TRBV28 and TRBJ1-5; D is ambiguous. Looked up from germline, CDR1 is MDHEN and CDR2 is SYDVKM. The V gene lost 7 bases and the J gene lost 4 bases, with 14 bases spanning the gap. The CDR3 loop spans 14 amino acids. The CDR3 sequence: CASILGSSNQPQHF. The CDR3 DNA reads as TGTGCCAGCATCCTTGGGAGTTCTAATCAGCCCCAGCATTTT. The whole variable domain, remainder taken from reference TRBV28 and TRBJ1-5, is DVKVTQSSRYLVKRTGEKVFLECVQDMDHENMFWYRQDPGLGLRLIYFSYDVKMKEKGDIPEGYSVSREKKERFSLILESASTNQTSMYLCASILGSSNQPQHFGDGTRLSIL.

In regard to this clone: At the DNA level, this CDR3 is encoded by other sequences in the same sample as well. The chain recombines TRBV6-6 with TRBJ2-7; the match to TRBD2 covers 8 bases. V dropped 8 bases and J dropped 0; count of bases not matched to a gene: 6. Germline V gene sequence: CDR1 MNHNY, CDR2 SVGAGI (reference sequence). The CDR3 extends over 14 amino acids. CDR3 protein: CASREGTSSYEQYF. Written as DNA, the CDR3 is TGTGCCAGCCGAGAGGGGACTAGCTCCTACGAGCAGTACTTC.

This clone was counted only a few times. Other nucleotide sequences in the sample specify the same CDR3. The rearrangement joins TRBV5-1 to TRBJ2-3, with D tentatively TRBD2 (6 bases). This CDR3 is 13 amino acids long. Between the trimmed V and J ends, which lost 2 bases and 3 bases, there was a span of 7 bases. Germline-derived CDR1 and CDR2 are SGHRS and YFSETQ. CDR3 nucleotide sequence: TGCGCCAGCAGCTTCGGGGGTACAGATACGCAGTATTTT. It encodes CASSFGGTDTQYF. The whole variable domain, filled in from reference TRBV5-1 and TRBJ2-3, reads KAGVTQTPRYLIKTRGQQVTLSCSPISGHRSVSWYQQTPGQGLQFLFEYFSETQRNKGNFPGRFSGRQFSNSRSEMNVSTLELGDSALYLCASSFGGTDTQYFGPGTRLTVL.

The V and J genes are TRBV18 and TRBJ2-3, with 10 nucleotides matching TRBD2. V shed 5 bases and J 1 base; nucleotides not matched to a gene: 3. Germline-derived CDR1 and CDR2 are KGHSH and LQKENI. The CDR3 contains 15 residues. CDR3 coding DNA: TGTGCCAGCTCAAGTAGCGGGGGGCGCACAGATACGCAGTATTTT. It codes for CASSSSGGRTDTQYF.